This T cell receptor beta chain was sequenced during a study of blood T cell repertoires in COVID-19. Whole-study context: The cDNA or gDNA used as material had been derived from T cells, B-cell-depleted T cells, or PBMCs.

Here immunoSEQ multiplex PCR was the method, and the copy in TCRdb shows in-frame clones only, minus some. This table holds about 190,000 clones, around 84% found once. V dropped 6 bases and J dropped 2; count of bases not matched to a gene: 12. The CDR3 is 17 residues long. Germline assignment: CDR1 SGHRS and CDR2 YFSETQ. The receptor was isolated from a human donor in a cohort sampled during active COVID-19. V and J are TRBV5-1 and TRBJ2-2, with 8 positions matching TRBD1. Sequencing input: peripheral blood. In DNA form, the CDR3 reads TGCGCCAGCAACAGGGGGTCCGGGGGAGCTAACACCGGGGAGCTGTTTTTT. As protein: CASNRGSGGANTGELFF.